This TCR beta chain comes out of a study of T cells in Graves' hyperthyroidism and ophthalmopathy. This clonotype was observed at least ten times. What was amplified from RNA transcripts were TCR beta CDR3 regions. With the HTBI primer set, the TCR CDR3 went through a first round of RT-PCR. TCRdb passed the multiplex PCR reads through MiXCR, listing each CDR3 protein once. The table records approximately 330,000 distinct CDR3 sequences, 20% to 25% of them present only once. There are 15 residues in the CDR3. Trimming took 0 bases from V and 6 from J; bases not matched to a gene: 11. Germline V CDR1 and CDR2: DFQATT, SNEGSKA (reference sequence).

The chain uses TRBV20-1 and TRBJ2-7; 7 nucleotides line up with TRBD1. What was sequenced was blood. This TCR derives from a woman between 45 and 60 years old with Graves' hyperthyroidism. The CDR3 DNA reads TGCAGTGCTAGAGATCCCATCCGACAGGGTGGCGAGCAGTACTTC. Encoded protein: CSARDPIRQGGEQYF.